This T cell receptor beta chain was identified in a study of human T cells and chemical hapten exposure. The library gave individual cDNA molecules unique molecular identifiers. TCRdb independently ran MiXCR on the RACE reads; one entry per CDR3 protein. Of roughly 94,000 distinct CDR3 sequences listed, about a tenth are singletons. Documented time point: patch test 2, 6 weeks after DPC sensitization. Treatment reported: therapeutic diphenylcyclopropenone sensitization with weekly scalp DPC. The V gene lost 0 bases and the J gene lost 2 bases, with 14 bases spanning the gap. The CDR3 covers 16 residues. Germline V gives CDR1 LGHNA, CDR2 YNFKEQ.

Sequenced here: whole blood, sampled in connection with sensitization to the hapten diphenylcyclopropenone (DPC). The gene calls are TRBV4-2 and TRBJ2-7, with D possibly being TRBD2 (5 bases). The sequence derives from a woman aged 40 to 55 with alopecia areata. Some clones in this sample may be carry-over from other donors' samples. The CDR3 region is CASSQDFSGLPYEQYF. The CDR3 nucleotides are TGTGCCAGCAGCCAAGATTTCAGCGGCCTTCCCTACGAGCAGTACTTC.